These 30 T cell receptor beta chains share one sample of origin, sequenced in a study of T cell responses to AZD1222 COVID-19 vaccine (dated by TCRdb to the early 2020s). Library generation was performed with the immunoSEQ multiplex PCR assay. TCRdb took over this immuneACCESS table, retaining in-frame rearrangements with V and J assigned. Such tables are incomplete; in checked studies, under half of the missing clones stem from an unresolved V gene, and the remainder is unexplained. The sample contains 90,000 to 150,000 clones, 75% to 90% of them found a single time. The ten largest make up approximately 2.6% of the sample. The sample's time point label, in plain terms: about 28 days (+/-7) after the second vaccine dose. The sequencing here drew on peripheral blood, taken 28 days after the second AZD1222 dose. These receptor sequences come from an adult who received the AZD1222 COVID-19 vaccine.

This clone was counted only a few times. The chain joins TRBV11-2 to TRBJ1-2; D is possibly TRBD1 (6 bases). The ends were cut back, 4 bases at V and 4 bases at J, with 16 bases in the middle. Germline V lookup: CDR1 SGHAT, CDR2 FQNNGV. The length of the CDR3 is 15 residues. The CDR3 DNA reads TGTGCCAGCAGCTCACCGGAGACAGGCCTCTATGGCTACACCTTC. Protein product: CASSSPETGLYGYTF. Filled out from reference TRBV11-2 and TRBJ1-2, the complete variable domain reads EAGVAQSPRYKIIEKRQSVAFWCNPISGHATLYWYQQILGQGPKLLIQFQNNGVVDDSQLPKDRFSAERLKGVDSTLKIQPAKLEDSAVYLCASSSPETGLYGYTFGSGTRLTVV.

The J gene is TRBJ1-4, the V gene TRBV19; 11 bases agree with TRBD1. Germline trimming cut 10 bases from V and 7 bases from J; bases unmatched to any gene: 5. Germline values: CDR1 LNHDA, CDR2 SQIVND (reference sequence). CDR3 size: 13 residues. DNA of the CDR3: TGTGCCACTTCGGGACAGGGGGGTGAAAAACTGTTTTTT. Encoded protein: CATSGQGGEKLFF.

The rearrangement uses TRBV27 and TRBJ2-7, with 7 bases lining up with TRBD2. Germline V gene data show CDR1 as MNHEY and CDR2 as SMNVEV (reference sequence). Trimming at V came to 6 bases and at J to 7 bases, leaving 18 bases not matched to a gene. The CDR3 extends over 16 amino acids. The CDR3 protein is CASSLGGGTHLLEQYF. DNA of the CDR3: TGTGCCAGCAGCCTAGGCGGGGGAACGCACCTATTGGAGCAGTACTTC.

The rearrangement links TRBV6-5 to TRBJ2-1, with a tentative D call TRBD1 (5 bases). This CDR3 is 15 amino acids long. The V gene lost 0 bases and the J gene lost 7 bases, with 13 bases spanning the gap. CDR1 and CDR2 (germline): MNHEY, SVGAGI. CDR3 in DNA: TGTGCCAGCAGTTACTCCCCGACAGATTTTAATGAGCAGTTCTTC. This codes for CASSYSPTDFNEQFF.

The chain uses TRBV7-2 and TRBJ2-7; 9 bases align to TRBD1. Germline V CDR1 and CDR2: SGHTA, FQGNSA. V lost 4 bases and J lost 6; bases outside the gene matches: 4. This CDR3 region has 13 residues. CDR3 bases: TGTGCCAGCAGCTCTCAGGACAGGGGCGAGCAGTACTTC. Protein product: CASSSQDRGEQYF.

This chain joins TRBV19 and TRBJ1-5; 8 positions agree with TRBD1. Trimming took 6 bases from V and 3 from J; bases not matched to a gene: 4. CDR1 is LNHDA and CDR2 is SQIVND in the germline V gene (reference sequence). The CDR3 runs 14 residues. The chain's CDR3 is CASSRTGTNQPQHF. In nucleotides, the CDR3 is TGTGCCAGTAGCCGGACAGGGACCAATCAGCCCCAGCATTTT.

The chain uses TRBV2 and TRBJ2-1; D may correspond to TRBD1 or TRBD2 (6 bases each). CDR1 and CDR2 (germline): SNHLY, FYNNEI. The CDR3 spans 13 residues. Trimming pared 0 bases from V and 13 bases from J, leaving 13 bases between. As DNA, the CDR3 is TGTGCCAGCAGTGAAGCGGAGGGACACGTCCAGTTCTTC. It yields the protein CASSEAEGHVQFF. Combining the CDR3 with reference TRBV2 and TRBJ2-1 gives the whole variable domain EPEVTQTPSHQVTQMGQEVILRCVPISNHLYFYWYRQILGQKVEFLVSFYNNEISEKSEIFDDQFSVERPDGSNFTLKIRSTKLEDSAMYFCASSEAEGHVQFFGPGTRLTVL.

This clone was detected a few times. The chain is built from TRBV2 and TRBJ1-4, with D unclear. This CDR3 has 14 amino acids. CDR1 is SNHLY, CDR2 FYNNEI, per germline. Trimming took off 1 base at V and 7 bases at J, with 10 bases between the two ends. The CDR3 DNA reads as TGTGCCAGCAGTGAAGACAGAGGGTCTGAAAAACTGTTTTTT. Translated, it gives CASSEDRGSEKLFF.

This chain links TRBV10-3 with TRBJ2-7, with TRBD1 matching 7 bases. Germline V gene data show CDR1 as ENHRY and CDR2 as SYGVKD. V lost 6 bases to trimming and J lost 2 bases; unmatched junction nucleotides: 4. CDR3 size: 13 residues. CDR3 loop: CAIRGTETYEQYF. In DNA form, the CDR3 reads TGTGCCATCAGAGGGACAGAAACCTACGAGCAGTACTTC.

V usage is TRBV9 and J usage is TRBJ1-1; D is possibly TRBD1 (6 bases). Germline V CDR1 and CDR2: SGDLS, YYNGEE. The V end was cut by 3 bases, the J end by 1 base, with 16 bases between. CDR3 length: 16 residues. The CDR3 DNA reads TGTGCCAGCAGCGACCGGAGGGGGTTGTCGAACACTGAAGCTTTCTTT. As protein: CASSDRRGLSNTEAFF.

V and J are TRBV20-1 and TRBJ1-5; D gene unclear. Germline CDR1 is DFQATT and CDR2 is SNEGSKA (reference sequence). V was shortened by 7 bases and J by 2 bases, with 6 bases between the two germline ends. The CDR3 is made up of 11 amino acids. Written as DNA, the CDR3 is TGCAGTGGGGGAGGCAATCAGCCCCAGCATTTT. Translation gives CSGGGNQPQHF.

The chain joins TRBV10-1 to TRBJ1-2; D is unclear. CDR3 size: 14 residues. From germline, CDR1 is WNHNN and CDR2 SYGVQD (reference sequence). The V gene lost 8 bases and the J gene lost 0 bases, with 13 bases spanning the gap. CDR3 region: CASLVGSTNYGYTF. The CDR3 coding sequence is TGCGCCAGCCTGGTAGGCAGTACTAACTATGGCTACACCTTC.

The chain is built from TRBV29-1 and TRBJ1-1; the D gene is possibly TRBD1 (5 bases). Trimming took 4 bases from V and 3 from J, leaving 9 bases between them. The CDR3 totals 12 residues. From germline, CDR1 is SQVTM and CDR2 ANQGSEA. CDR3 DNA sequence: TGCAGCGTTGGGGACGGCGACACTGAAGCTTTCTTT. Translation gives CSVGDGDTEAFF.

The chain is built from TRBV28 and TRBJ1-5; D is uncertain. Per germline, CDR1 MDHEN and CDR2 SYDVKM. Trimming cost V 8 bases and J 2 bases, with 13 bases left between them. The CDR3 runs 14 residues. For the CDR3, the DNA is TGTGCCAGCTCAACCCGCGGGGGCAATCAGCCCCAGCATTTT. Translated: CASSTRGGNQPQHF.

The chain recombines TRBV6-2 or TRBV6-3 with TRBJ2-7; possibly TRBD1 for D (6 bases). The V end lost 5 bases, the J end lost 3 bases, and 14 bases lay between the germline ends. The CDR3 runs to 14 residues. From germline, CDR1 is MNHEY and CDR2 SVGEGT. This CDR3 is CASSRRGLLYEQYF. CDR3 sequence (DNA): TGTGCCAGCAGTCGCAGGGGCCTCCTCTACGAGCAGTACTTC.

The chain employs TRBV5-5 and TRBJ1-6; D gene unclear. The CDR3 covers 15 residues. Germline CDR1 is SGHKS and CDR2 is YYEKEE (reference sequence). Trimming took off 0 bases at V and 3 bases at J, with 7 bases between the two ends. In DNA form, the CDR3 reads TGTGCCAGCAGCTTGGGGGCCTACTATAATTCACCCCTCCACTTT. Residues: CASSLGAYYNSPLHF. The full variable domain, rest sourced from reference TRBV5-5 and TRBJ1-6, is DAGVTQSPTHLIKTRGQQVTLRCSPISGHKSVSWYQQVLGQGPQFIFQYYEKEERGRGNFPDRFSARQFPNYSSELNVNALLLGDSALYLCASSLGAYYNSPLHFGNGTRLTVT.

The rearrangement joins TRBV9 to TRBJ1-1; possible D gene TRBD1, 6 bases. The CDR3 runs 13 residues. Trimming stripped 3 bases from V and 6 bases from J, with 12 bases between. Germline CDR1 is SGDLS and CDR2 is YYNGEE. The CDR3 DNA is TGTGCCAGCAGCGCCAGGGGCGGCGCTGAAGCTTTCTTT. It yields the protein CASSARGGAEAFF.

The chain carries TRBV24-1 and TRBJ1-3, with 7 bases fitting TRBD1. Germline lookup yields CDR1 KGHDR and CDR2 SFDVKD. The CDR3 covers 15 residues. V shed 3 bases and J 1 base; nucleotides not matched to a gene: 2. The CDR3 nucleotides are TGTGCCACCAGTGATACAGGGGTGTCTGGAAACACCATATATTTT. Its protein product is CATSDTGVSGNTIYF.

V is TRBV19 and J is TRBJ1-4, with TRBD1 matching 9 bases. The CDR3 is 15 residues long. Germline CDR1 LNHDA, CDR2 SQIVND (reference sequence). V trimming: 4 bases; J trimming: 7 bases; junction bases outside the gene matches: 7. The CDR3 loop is CASSTDRGAGEKLFF. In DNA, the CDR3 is TGTGCCAGTAGTACGGACAGGGGAGCGGGTGAAAAACTGTTTTTT.

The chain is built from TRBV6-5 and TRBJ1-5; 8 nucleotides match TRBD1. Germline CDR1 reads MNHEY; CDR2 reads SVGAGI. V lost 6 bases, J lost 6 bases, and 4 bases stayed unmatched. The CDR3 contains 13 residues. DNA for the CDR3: TGTGCCAGCAGCTTGACAGGGGCTCAGCCCCAGCATTTT. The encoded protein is CASSLTGAQPQHF.

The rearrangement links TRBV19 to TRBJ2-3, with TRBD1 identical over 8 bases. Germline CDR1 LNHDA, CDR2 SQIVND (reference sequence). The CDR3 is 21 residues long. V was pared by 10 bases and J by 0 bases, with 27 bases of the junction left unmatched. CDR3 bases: TGTGCCACCGGGGACAGGAAGAGAATGGTTAGCATAAGAGTTAGCACAGATACGCAGTATTTT. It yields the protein CATGDRKRMVSIRVSTDTQYF.

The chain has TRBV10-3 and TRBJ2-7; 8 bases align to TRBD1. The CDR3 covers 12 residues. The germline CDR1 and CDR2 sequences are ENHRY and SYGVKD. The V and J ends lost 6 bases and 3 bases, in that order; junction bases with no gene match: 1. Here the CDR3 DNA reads TGTGCCATCAGCGACAGGGGCTACGAGCAGTACTTC. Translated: CAISDRGYEQYF.

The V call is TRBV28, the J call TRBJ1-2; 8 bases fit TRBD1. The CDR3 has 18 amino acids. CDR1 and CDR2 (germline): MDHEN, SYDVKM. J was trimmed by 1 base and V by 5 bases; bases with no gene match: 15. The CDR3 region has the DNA TGTGCCAGCAGTCTGTCCGGGACAGGCCTGTATATTAACTATGGCTACACCTTC. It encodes CASSLSGTGLYINYGYTF.

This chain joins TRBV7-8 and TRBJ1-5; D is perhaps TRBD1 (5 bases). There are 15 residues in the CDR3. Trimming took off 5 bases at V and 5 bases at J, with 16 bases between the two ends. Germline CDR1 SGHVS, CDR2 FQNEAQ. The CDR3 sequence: CASSRERGSDQPQHF. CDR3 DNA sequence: TGTGCCAGCAGCCGAGAGCGGGGGTCCGATCAGCCCCAGCATTTT.

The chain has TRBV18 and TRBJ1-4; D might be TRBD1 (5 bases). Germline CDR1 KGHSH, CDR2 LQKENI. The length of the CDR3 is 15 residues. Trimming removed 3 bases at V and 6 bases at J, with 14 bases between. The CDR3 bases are TGTGCCAGCTCACCTGGGACCTCCCGCGATGAAAAACTGTTTTTT. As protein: CASSPGTSRDEKLFF.

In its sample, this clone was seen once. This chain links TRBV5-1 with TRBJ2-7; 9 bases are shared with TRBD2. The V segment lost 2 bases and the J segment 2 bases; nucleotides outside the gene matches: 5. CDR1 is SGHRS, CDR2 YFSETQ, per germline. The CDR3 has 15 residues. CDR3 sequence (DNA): TGCGCCAGCAGCTTAGGAGCGGGGGGAACCTACGAGCAGTACTTC. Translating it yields CASSLGAGGTYEQYF.

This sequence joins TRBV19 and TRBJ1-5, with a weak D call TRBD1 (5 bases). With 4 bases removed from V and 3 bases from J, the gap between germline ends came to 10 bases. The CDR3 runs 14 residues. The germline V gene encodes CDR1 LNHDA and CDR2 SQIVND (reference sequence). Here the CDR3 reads CASSTRQNNQPQHF. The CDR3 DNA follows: TGTGCCAGTAGTACCCGACAGAACAATCAGCCCCAGCATTTT. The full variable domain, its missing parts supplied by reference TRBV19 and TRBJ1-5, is DGGITQSPKYLFRKEGQNVTLSCEQNLNHDAMYWYRQDPGQGLRLIYYSQIVNDFQKGDIAEGYSVSREKKESFPLTVTSAQKNPTAFYLCASSTRQNNQPQHFGDGTRLSIL.

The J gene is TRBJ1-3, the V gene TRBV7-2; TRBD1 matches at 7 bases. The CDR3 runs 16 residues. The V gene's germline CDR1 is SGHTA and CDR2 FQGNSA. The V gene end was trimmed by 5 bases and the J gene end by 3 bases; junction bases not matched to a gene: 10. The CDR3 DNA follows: TGTGCCAGCAGCCCGGACAGAAGGGGGCTTGGAAACACCATATATTTT. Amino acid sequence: CASSPDRRGLGNTIYF.

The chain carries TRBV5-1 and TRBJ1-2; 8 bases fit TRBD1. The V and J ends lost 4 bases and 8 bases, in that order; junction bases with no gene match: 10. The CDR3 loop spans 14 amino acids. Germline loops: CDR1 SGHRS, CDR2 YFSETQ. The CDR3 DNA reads TGCGCCAGCAGCGCCCGACAGGGGCCAAGAGGCTACACCTTC. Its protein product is CASSARQGPRGYTF.

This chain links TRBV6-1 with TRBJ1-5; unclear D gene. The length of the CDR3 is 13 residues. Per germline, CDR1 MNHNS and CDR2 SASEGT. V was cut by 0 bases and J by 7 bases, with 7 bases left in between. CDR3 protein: CASSEAVHQPQHF. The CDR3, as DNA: TGTGCCAGCAGTGAAGCCGTCCACCAGCCCCAGCATTTT.